The rows below give T cell receptor beta chains drawn from one sample of a study of cytomegalovirus exposure and HLA in healthy donors. Only in-frame clones appear in the TCRdb table, and some are missing; sequencing was by immunoSEQ multiplex PCR. The data contain around 200,000 clones, about 75% of them singletons. The sequenced sample was PBMCs. These receptors were collected from a man younger than 35 in good health and CMV-seronegative. Each CDR3 is given with its conserved first and last residue. A D gene is named only where the DNA matches it firmly. The listing skips clone size in some rows; elsewhere it reads once, few, many or a size class.

clone_size: few; d_call: NA; v_call: TRBV15; j_call: TRBJ1-1; cdr3_aa: CATSRDMNRNTEAFF; cdr3_nt: TGTGCCACCAGCAGAGATATGAACAGAAACACTGAAGCTTTCTTT
clone_size: NA; d_call: TRBD1; v_call: TRBV7-9; j_call: TRBJ2-7; cdr3_aa: CASSLVDRDYEQYF; cdr3_nt: TGTGCCAGCAGCTTAGTTGACAGGGACTACGAGCAGTACTTC
clone_size: few; d_call: TRBD2; v_call: TRBV23-1; j_call: TRBJ2-7; cdr3_aa: CASSQSGTRKDTKKSSYEQYF; cdr3_nt: TGCGCCAGCAGTCAATCCGGGACTAGGAAGGATACTAAAAAGAGCTCCTACGAGCAGTACTTC
clone_size: NA; d_call: NA; v_call: TRBV7-3; j_call: TRBJ2-1; cdr3_aa: CASSLKFSGVEGSYNEQFF; cdr3_nt: TGTGCCAGCAGCTTAAAGTTTTCAGGGGTAGAGGGCTCCTACAATGAGCAGTTCTTC
clone_size: NA; d_call: TRBD2; v_call: TRBV4-3; j_call: TRBJ2-1; cdr3_aa: CASSQDLATSGYNEQFF; cdr3_nt: TGCGCCAGCAGCCAAGATCTAGCCACTAGCGGATACAATGAGCAGTTCTTC
clone_size: NA; d_call: TRBD2; v_call: TRBV4-2; j_call: TRBJ2-7; cdr3_aa: CASSPGTSGSYEQYF; cdr3_nt: TGTGCCAGCAGCCCCGGGACTAGCGGCTCCTACGAGCAGTACTTC
clone_size: NA; d_call: NA; v_call: TRBV6-5; j_call: TRBJ1-1; cdr3_aa: CASSYGGTNTEAFF; cdr3_nt: TGTGCCAGCAGTTACGGGGGGACGAACACTGAAGCTTTCTTT
clone_size: few; d_call: NA; v_call: TRBV2; j_call: TRBJ2-1; cdr3_aa: CASSSSHSYNEQFF; cdr3_nt: TGTGCCAGCAGTTCTAGTCACTCCTACAATGAGCAGTTCTTC
clone_size: NA; d_call: NA; v_call: TRBV28; j_call: TRBJ2-7; cdr3_aa: CASSPGVSYEQYF; cdr3_nt: TGTGCCAGCAGTCCAGGGGTCTCCTACGAGCAGTACTTC
clone_size: NA; d_call: TRBD1; v_call: TRBV27; j_call: TRBJ1-2; cdr3_aa: CASSLWAQGDPMRGYTF; cdr3_nt: TGTGCCAGCAGTTTATGGGCCCAGGGGGACCCCATGAGGGGCTACACCTTC
clone_size: NA; d_call: TRBD1; v_call: TRBV30; j_call: TRBJ2-5; cdr3_aa: CAWSVGTGWELGETQYF; cdr3_nt: TGTGCCTGGAGTGTCGGGACAGGGTGGGAGTTGGGAGAGACCCAGTACTTC
clone_size: few; d_call: TRBD1; v_call: TRBV29-1; j_call: TRBJ1-5; cdr3_aa: CSVGGGQGGQPQHF; cdr3_nt: TGCAGCGTTGGCGGGGGACAGGGTGGCCAGCCCCAGCATTTT
clone_size: once; d_call: NA; v_call: TRBV7-3; j_call: TRBJ2-7; cdr3_aa: CASSLTGQGTHEQYF; cdr3_nt: TGTGCCAGCAGCTTAACGGGGCAGGGTACTCACGAGCAGTACTTC
clone_size: once; d_call: NA; v_call: TRBV10-3; j_call: TRBJ1-4; cdr3_aa: CAISELQGSEKLFF; cdr3_nt: TGTGCCATCAGTGAGTTACAGGGAAGTGAAAAACTGTTTTTT
clone_size: NA; d_call: TRBD1; v_call: TRBV27; j_call: TRBJ2-7; cdr3_aa: CASSFTTGSYEQYF; cdr3_nt: TGTGCCAGCAGTTTCACGACAGGGTCCTACGAGCAGTACTTC
clone_size: NA; d_call: NA; v_call: TRBV10-2; j_call: TRBJ2-3; cdr3_aa: CASSDWRVGTDTQYF; cdr3_nt: TGCGCCAGCAGTGATTGGAGGGTTGGCACAGATACGCAGTATTTT
clone_size: NA; d_call: TRBD2; v_call: TRBV11-2; j_call: TRBJ2-5; cdr3_aa: CASSPSAGGKETQYF; cdr3_nt: TGTGCCAGCAGCCCCTCGGCGGGGGGGAAGGAGACCCAGTACTTC
clone_size: NA; d_call: NA; v_call: TRBV4-3; j_call: TRBJ2-7; cdr3_aa: CASSQDQDSLYEQYF; cdr3_nt: TGCGCCAGCAGCCAAGATCAGGACAGCCTCTACGAGCAGTACTTC
clone_size: few; d_call: TRBD1; v_call: TRBV19; j_call: TRBJ2-7; cdr3_aa: CASRSTGASSGEQYF; cdr3_nt: TGTGCCAGTAGGTCGACAGGGGCATCTTCAGGCGAGCAGTACTTC
clone_size: NA; d_call: TRBD1; v_call: TRBV19; j_call: TRBJ2-2; cdr3_aa: CASSHPRGQVVSGELFF; cdr3_nt: TGTGCCAGTAGTCATCCCCGGGGACAGGTGGTGTCAGGGGAGCTGTTTTTT
clone_size: NA; d_call: NA; v_call: TRBV6-6; j_call: TRBJ2-1; cdr3_aa: CATGTQRDEQFF; cdr3_nt: TGTGCCACCGGGACTCAGAGGGATGAGCAGTTCTTC
clone_size: few; d_call: NA; v_call: TRBV6-6; j_call: TRBJ2-2; cdr3_aa: CASSWTPPPGELFF; cdr3_nt: TGTGCCAGCAGCTGGACACCACCGCCCGGGGAGCTGTTTTTT
clone_size: NA; d_call: NA; v_call: TRBV30; j_call: TRBJ1-5; cdr3_aa: CAWSPGGHSNQPQHF; cdr3_nt: TGTGCCTGGAGCCCGGGAGGGCATAGCAATCAGCCCCAGCATTTT
clone_size: few; d_call: TRBD2; v_call: TRBV29-1; j_call: TRBJ2-7; cdr3_aa: CSVEDRLAGAMYEQYF; cdr3_nt: TGCAGCGTTGAAGATCGGCTAGCGGGAGCAATGTACGAGCAGTACTTC
clone_size: NA; d_call: NA; v_call: TRBV4-2; j_call: TRBJ1-5; cdr3_aa: CASSQEVGQGNGPQHF; cdr3_nt: TGTGCCAGCAGCCAAGAGGTCGGGCAGGGTAATGGGCCCCAGCATTTT
clone_size: few; d_call: NA; v_call: TRBV11-3; j_call: TRBJ1-4; cdr3_aa: CASSFSGAYTNEKLFF; cdr3_nt: TGTGCCAGCAGCTTTTCAGGGGCTTATACTAATGAAAAACTGTTTTTT
clone_size: NA; d_call: TRBD1; v_call: TRBV6-5; j_call: TRBJ2-7; cdr3_aa: CASSYSWTGVYEQYF; cdr3_nt: TGTGCCAGCAGTTACTCGTGGACAGGGGTCTACGAGCAGTACTTC
clone_size: NA; d_call: TRBD1; v_call: TRBV27; j_call: TRBJ1-2; cdr3_aa: CASSNTGDPGYTF; cdr3_nt: TGTGCCAGCAGTAATACAGGGGACCCTGGCTACACCTTC
clone_size: NA; d_call: TRBD2; v_call: TRBV10-3; j_call: TRBJ2-1; cdr3_aa: CAITLAGERSGYNEQFF; cdr3_nt: TGTGCCATCACGCTAGCGGGAGAAAGGTCGGGCTACAATGAGCAGTTCTTC
clone_size: NA; d_call: NA; v_call: TRBV7-2; j_call: TRBJ2-1; cdr3_aa: CASSQANLYNEQFF; cdr3_nt: TGTGCCAGCAGCCAAGCGAACCTTTACAATGAGCAGTTCTTC
clone_size: NA; d_call: NA; v_call: TRBV7-9; j_call: TRBJ1-1; cdr3_aa: CASSFSLGRGGNTEAFF; cdr3_nt: TGTGCCAGCAGTTTCTCGTTAGGGCGTGGAGGGAACACTGAAGCTTTCTTT
clone_size: NA; d_call: NA; v_call: TRBV28; j_call: TRBJ1-2; cdr3_aa: CASSLTSLPSYGYTF; cdr3_nt: TGTGCCAGCAGTCTTACTTCCCTCCCTTCCTATGGCTACACCTTC
clone_size: NA; d_call: TRBD1; v_call: TRBV5-6; j_call: TRBJ2-2; cdr3_aa: CASSFGTGHTGELFF; cdr3_nt: TGTGCCAGCAGCTTCGGGACAGGGCACACCGGGGAGCTGTTTTTT
clone_size: NA; d_call: TRBD2; v_call: TRBV29-1; j_call: TRBJ2-7; cdr3_aa: CSVLGGGSAYEQYF; cdr3_nt: TGCAGCGTACTGGGTGGCGGGAGTGCGTACGAGCAGTACTTC